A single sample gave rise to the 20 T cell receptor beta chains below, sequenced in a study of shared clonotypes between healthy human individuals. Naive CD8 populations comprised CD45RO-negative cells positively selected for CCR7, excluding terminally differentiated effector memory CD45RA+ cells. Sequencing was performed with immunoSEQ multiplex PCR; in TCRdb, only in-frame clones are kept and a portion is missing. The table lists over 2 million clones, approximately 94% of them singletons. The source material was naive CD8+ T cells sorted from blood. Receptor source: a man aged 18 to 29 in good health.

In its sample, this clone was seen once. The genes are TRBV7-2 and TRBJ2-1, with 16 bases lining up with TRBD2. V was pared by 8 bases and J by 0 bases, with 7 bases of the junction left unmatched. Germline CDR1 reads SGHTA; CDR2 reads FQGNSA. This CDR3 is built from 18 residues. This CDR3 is CASEGLAGGKSSYNEQFF. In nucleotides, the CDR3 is TGTGCCAGCGAGGGACTAGCGGGGGGGAAGAGCTCCTACAATGAGCAGTTCTTC.

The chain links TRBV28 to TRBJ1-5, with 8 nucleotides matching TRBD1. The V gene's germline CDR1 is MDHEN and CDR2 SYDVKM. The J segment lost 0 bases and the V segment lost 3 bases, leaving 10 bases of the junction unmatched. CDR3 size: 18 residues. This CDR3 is CASSFTGTGSYSNQPQHF. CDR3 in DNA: TGTGCCAGCAGTTTCACCGGGACAGGATCTTATAGCAATCAGCCCCAGCATTTT.

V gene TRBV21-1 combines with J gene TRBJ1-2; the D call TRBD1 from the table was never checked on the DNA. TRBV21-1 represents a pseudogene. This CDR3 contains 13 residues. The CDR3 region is CASSSHRGGGYTF. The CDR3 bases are TGTGCCAGCAGCAGTCACAGGGGAGGCGGCTACACCTTC.

This CDR3 is CASSEIGGPEAFF. In nucleotides, the CDR3 is TGTGCCAGCAGCGAGATTGGGGGACCTGAAGCTTTCTTT. This chain links TRBV5-6 with TRBJ1-1, with D maybe TRBD1 (5 bases). The CDR3 spans 13 residues. Trimming removed 4 bases from V and 6 bases from J, with 13 bases in between. The V gene's germline CDR1 is SGHDT and CDR2 YYEEEE.

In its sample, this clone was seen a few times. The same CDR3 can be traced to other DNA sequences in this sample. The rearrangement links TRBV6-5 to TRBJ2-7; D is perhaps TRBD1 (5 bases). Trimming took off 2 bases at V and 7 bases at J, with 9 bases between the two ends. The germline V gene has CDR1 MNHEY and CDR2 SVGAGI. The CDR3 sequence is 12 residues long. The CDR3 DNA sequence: TGTGCCAGCAGTTACGGGGCCGGGGAGCAGTACTTC. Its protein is CASSYGAGEQYF.

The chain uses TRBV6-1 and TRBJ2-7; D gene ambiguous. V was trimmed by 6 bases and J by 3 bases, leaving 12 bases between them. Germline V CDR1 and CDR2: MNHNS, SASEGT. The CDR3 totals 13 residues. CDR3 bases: TGTGCCAGCAGGACTGGGGTCGGCTACGAGCAGTACTTC. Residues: CASRTGVGYEQYF.

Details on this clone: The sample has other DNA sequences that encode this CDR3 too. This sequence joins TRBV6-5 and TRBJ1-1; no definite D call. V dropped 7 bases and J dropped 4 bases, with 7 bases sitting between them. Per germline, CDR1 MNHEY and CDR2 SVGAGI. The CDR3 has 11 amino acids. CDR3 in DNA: TGTGCCAGCACGCCGGGCACTGAAGCTTTCTTT. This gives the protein CASTPGTEAFF.

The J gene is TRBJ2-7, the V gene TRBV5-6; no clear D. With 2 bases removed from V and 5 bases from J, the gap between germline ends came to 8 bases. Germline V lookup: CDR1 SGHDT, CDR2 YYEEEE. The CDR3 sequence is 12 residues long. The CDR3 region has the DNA TGTGCCAGCAGCTTTGAGGCGGACGAGCAGTACTTC. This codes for CASSFEADEQYF.

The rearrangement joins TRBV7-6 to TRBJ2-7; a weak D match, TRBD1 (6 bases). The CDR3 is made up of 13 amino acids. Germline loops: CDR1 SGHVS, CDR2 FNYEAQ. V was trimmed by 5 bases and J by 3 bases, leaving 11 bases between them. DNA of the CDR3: TGTGCCAGCAGCCGTACAGGGAGCTACGAGCAGTACTTC. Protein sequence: CASSRTGSYEQYF. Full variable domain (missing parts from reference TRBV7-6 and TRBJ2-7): GAGVSQSPRYKVTKRGQDVALRCDPISGHVSLYWYRQALGQGPEFLTYFNYEAQQDKSGLPNDRFSAERPEGSISTLTIQRTEQRDSAMYRCASSRTGSYEQYFGPGTRLTVT.

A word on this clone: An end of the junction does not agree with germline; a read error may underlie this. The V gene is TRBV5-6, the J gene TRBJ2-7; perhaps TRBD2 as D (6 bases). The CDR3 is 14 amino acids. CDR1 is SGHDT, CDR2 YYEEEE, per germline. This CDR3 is CASSSFGGINLRDF. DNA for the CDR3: TGTGCCAGCAGCTCGTTTGGGGGGATCAACCTAAGAGACTTC.

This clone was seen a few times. The CDR3: CASSDKGIQPQHF. CDR3 in DNA: TGTGCCAGCAGTGACAAGGGGATTCAGCCCCAGCATTTT. The V gene is TRBV2, the J gene TRBJ1-5, with D possibly being TRBD1 (5 bases). V was shortened by 3 bases and J by 6 bases, with 9 bases between the two germline ends. Germline V CDR1 and CDR2: SNHLY, FYNNEI. This CDR3 is built from 13 residues.

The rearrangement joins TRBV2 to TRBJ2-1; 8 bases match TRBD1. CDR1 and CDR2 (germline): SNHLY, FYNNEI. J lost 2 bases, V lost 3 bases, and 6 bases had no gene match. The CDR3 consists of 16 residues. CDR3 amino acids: CASSDPGTGPYNEQFF. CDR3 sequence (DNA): TGTGCCAGCAGTGATCCCGGGACAGGTCCCTACAATGAGCAGTTCTTC.

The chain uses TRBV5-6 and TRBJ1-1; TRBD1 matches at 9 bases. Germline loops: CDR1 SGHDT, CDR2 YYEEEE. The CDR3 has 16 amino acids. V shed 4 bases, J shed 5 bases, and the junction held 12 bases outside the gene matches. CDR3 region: CASSDLRGQGGTEAFF. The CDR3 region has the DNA TGTGCCAGCAGCGACCTTCGGGGACAGGGAGGGACTGAAGCTTTCTTT.

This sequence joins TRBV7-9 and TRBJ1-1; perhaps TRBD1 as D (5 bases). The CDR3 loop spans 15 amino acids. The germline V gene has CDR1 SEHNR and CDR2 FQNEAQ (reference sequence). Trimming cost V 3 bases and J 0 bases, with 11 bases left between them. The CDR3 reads CASSFTWTLNTEAFF. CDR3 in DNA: TGTGCCAGCAGCTTTACGTGGACACTGAACACTGAAGCTTTCTTT. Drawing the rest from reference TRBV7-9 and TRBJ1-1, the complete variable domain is DTGVSQNPRHKITKRGQNVTFRCDPISEHNRLYWYRQTLGQGPEFLTYFQNEAQLEKSRLLSDRFSAERPKGSFSTLEIQRTEQGDSAMYLCASSFTWTLNTEAFFGQGTRLTVV.

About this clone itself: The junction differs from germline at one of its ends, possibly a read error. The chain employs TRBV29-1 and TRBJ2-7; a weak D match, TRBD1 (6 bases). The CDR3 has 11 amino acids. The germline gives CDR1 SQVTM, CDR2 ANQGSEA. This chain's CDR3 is CSVDQAGEQCF. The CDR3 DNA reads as TGCAGCGTTGACCAGGCAGGGGAGCAGTGCTTC.

CDR3 nucleotides: TGTGCCAGCAGCTTCGGACAGGGGGCGCGGAATGAGCAGTTCTTC. It specifies CASSFGQGARNEQFF. V is TRBV5-8 and J is TRBJ2-1; 11 positions match TRBD1. After removal of 2 bases from V and 7 bases from J, the junction contained 5 bases not matched to a gene. The CDR3 contains 15 residues. Germline-derived CDR1 and CDR2 are SGHTS and YDEGEE.

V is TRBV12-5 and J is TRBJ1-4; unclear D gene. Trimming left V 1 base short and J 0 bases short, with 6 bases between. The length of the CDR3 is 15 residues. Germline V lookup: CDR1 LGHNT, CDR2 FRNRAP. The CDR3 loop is CASGLGRATNEKLFF. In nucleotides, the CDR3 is TGTGCTAGTGGTTTGGGACGGGCAACTAATGAAAAACTGTTTTTT.

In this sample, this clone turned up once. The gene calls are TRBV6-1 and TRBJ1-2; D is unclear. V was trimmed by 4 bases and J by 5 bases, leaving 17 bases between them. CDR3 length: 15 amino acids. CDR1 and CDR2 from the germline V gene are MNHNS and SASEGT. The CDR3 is CASSVGHLFGYGYTF. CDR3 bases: TGTGCCAGCAGTGTGGGCCACCTGTTCGGATATGGCTACACCTTC.

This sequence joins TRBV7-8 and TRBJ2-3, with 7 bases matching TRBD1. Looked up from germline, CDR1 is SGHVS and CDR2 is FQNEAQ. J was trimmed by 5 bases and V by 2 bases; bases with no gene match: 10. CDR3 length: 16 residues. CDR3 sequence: CASSLNPDRAGDTQYF. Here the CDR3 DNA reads TGTGCCAGCAGCTTAAATCCAGACAGGGCAGGAGATACGCAGTATTTT.

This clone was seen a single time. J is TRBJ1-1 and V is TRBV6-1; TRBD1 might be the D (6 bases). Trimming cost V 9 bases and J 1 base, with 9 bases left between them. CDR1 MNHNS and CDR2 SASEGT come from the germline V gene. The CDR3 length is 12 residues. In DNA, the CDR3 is TGTGCCAGTTACAGGGAGAACACTGAAGCTTTCTTT. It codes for CASYRENTEAFF.